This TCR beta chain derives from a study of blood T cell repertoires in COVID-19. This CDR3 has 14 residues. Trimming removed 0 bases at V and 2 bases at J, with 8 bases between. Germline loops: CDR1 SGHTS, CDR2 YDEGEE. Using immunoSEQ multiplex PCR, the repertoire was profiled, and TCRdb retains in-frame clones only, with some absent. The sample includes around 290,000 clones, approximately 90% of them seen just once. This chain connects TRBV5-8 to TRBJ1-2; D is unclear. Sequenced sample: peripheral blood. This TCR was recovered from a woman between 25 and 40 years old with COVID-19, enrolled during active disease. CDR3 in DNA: TGTGCCAGCAGCTTGGGTCCAGGAAACTATGGCTACACCTTC. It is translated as CASSLGPGNYGYTF.